This TCR beta chain was captured in a study of blood T cells in healthy people across ages. Germline assignment: CDR1 MNHEY and CDR2 SVGEGT. The CDR3 loop spans 13 amino acids. The germline V and J ends were trimmed by 2 bases and 5 bases, with 10 bases remaining between them. A sample-barcoded 5' primer and a J-beta primer mix were used in a second PCR of roughly 7 to 11 cycles. TCRdb re-analysed the 5' RACE reads in MiXCR, keeping a single row per CDR3 protein. The table records over 600,000 distinct CDR3 sequences, 35% to 60% of them present only once. The origin of this receptor is an elderly man in good health. The sample taken for sequencing was blood. The chain combines TRBV6-2 or TRBV6-3 with TRBJ2-7, with a possible D match to TRBD1 (5 bases). The CDR3 nucleotides read TGTGCCAGCAGTTACCGGCAGGGTGACGAGCAGTACTTC. Translation: CASSYRQGDEQYF.